The 26 T cell receptor beta chains listed next were all sequenced from one sample in a study of metastatic and nonmetastatic thyroid tumors. TCRdb re-analyzed the PCR reads using MiXCR. Of 50,000 or so clones listed, around 20% are singletons. All patients were untreated before thyroid surgery. Sequencing used blood. The origin of the receptors is a male donor with papillary thyroid cancer or a benign thyroid nodule (not recorded which). Some clones in this sample may be carry-over from other donors' samples.

This clone was seen more than once but under ten times. V gene TRBV6-1 combines with J gene TRBJ2-2, with no clear D. Germline-derived CDR1 and CDR2 are MNHNS and SASEGT. The CDR3 extends over 13 amino acids. Trimming took 6 bases from V and 4 from J, leaving 9 bases between them. The DNA of the CDR3 is TGTGCCAGCAGGACCCTGGGCACCGGGGAGCTGTTTTTT. Protein product: CASRTLGTGELFF.

The rearrangement links TRBV2 to TRBJ1-2; 8 bases agree with TRBD1. Trimming at V came to 10 bases and at J to 4 bases, leaving 11 bases not matched to a gene. The germline V gene has CDR1 SNHLY and CDR2 FYNNEI. The CDR3 sequence is 14 residues long. The CDR3 loop reads CATKRDRTFYGYTF. CDR3 DNA sequence: TGTGCCACCAAGAGGGACAGGACCTTCTATGGCTACACCTTC.

This clone was counted ten times or more. The chain uses TRBV7-9 and TRBJ1-2; D gene unclear. Germline V gives CDR1 SEHNR, CDR2 FQNEAQ (reference sequence). The CDR3 is 13 residues long. Trimming pared 1 base from V and 6 bases from J, leaving 9 bases between. The CDR3 DNA is TGTGCCAGCAGCTTAGTGGCAGAGAATGGCTACACCTTC. This sequence encodes CASSLVAENGYTF.

The table lists this clone with a count of one. The chain employs TRBV9 and TRBJ2-7, with D hard to call. V gave up 0 bases and J gave up 0 bases, with 10 bases separating them. Germline-derived CDR1 and CDR2 are SGDLS and YYNGEE. The CDR3 has 15 amino acids. This chain's CDR3 is CASSVGPKNSYEQYF. CDR3 sequence (DNA): TGTGCCAGCAGCGTAGGACCAAAAAACTCCTACGAGCAGTACTTC.

This clone was detected ten times or more. The chain recombines TRBV7-8 with TRBJ2-4; D not certain. V was clipped by 5 bases and J by 0 bases, with 20 bases between them. The CDR3 totals 18 residues. Germline CDR1 is SGHVS and CDR2 is FQNEAQ. CDR3 region: CASSLRGEELLAKNIQYF. The CDR3 DNA reads TGTGCCAGCAGCCTACGTGGTGAAGAACTCCTAGCCAAAAACATTCAGTACTTC.

V gene TRBV5-1 combines with J gene TRBJ2-7, with D tentatively TRBD2 (5 bases). This CDR3 spans 12 amino acids. The germline CDR1 and CDR2 sequences are SGHRS and YFSETQ. With 2 bases removed from V and 4 bases from J, the gap between germline ends came to 7 bases. The CDR3 spells CASSLRGYEQYF. CDR3 bases: TGCGCCAGCAGCTTACGGGGTTACGAGCAGTACTTC.

This clone was counted many times. The chain couples TRBV24-1 to TRBJ2-3, with D tentatively TRBD1 (6 bases). Germline assignment: CDR1 KGHDR and CDR2 SFDVKD. The CDR3 is 18 residues long. Trimming left V 2 bases short and J 0 bases short, with 17 bases between. In nucleotides, the CDR3 is TGTGCCACCAGTGATTCCCTCGCCGGGACAAGGAGCACAGATACGCAGTATTTT. Translation gives CATSDSLAGTRSTDTQYF.

V and J are TRBV18 and TRBJ2-1; 7 nucleotides agree with TRBD1. Trimming removed 3 bases from V and 9 bases from J; junction bases left unmatched: 11. Germline V lookup: CDR1 KGHSH, CDR2 LQKENI. The CDR3 runs 15 residues. CDR3 amino acids: CASSPQYLQGSEQFF. The CDR3 DNA sequence: TGTGCCAGCTCACCGCAATACTTACAGGGGTCTGAGCAGTTCTTC.

This clone was observed a handful of times. This may stem from a read error, because a much larger clone lies one nucleotide away. V gene TRBV29-1 combines with J gene TRBJ2-3, with a tentative D call TRBD1 (5 bases). Germline loops: CDR1 SQVTM, CDR2 ANQGSEA. This CDR3 is 13 amino acids long. V dropped 8 bases and J dropped 4 bases, with 16 bases sitting between them. Here the CDR3 DNA reads TGCAGCTCCGATAGGCAGGGCTCAGATACGCAGTATTTT. Its protein product is CSSDRQGSDTQYF.

The table lists this clone with many counts. The chain couples TRBV6-1 to TRBJ1-2, with D possibly TRBD1 on 6 matching bases. The V and J ends lost 5 bases and 2 bases respectively, with 15 bases between them. The CDR3 is 15 residues long. Germline assignment: CDR1 MNHNS and CDR2 SASEGT. The CDR3 sequence: CASSSTGMMNYGYTF. The DNA for the CDR3 is TGTGCCAGCAGTTCTACAGGGATGATGAACTATGGCTACACCTTC.

This clone was observed a handful of times. The V call is TRBV9, the J call TRBJ1-6; unclear D gene. V lost 7 bases and J 6 bases, leaving 11 bases between the germline ends. Germline V CDR1 and CDR2: SGDLS, YYNGEE. The CDR3 length is 13 residues. The CDR3 nucleotides are TGTGCCAGCGGACGACTGTTTAATTCACCCCTCCACTTT. Protein sequence: CASGRLFNSPLHF.

This chain joins TRBV6-1 and TRBJ1-2; possibly TRBD1 for D (5 bases). Germline V gene lookup returns CDR1 MNHNS and CDR2 SASEGT. This CDR3 region has 11 residues. The V end was cut by 10 bases, the J end by 6 bases, with 12 bases between. CDR3 coding DNA: TGTGCCAACAGGTTCCTAGATGGCTACACCTTC. Translated: CANRFLDGYTF.

Ten or more counts support this clone. The gene calls are TRBV5-5 and TRBJ2-7; D not certain. Germline-derived CDR1 and CDR2 are SGHKS and YYEKEE (reference sequence). The CDR3 length is 15 residues. The V end was cut by 4 bases, the J end by 3 bases, with 17 bases between. The CDR3 is CASSEERGVLYEQYF. In nucleotides, the CDR3 is TGTGCCAGCAGCGAGGAACGCGGTGTGCTCTACGAGCAGTACTTC.

This clone was detected ten times or more. The V call is TRBV11-2, the J call TRBJ2-7, with D tentatively TRBD1 (6 bases). Germline loops: CDR1 SGHAT, CDR2 FQNNGV. The CDR3 has 14 residues. V lost 0 bases and J 4 bases, leaving 10 bases between the germline ends. Here the CDR3 reads CASSLEGAGYEQYF. The CDR3 region has the DNA TGTGCCAGCAGCTTAGAGGGGGCTGGGTACGAGCAGTACTTC.

This clone was detected many times. V gene TRBV6-4 combines with J gene TRBJ2-6; 9 nucleotides align to TRBD1. The CDR3 consists of 22 residues. Losses at the gene ends were 3 bases for V and 0 bases for J; bases not matched to a gene: 18. Per germline, CDR1 MRHNA and CDR2 SNTAGT. CDR3 amino acids: CASSDLLDRGRGGSSGANVLTF. The CDR3 bases are TGTGCCAGCAGTGATCTCTTGGACAGGGGCCGCGGCGGGAGCTCTGGGGCCAACGTCCTGACTTTC.

This clone was observed many times. V and J are TRBV9 and TRBJ2-2, with 10 positions matching TRBD2. Germline V gene data show CDR1 as SGDLS and CDR2 as YYNGEE. CDR3 length: 17 residues. J was trimmed by 4 bases and V by 0 bases; bases with no gene match: 6. For the CDR3, the DNA is TGTGCCAGCAGCGTAGGAGCGGGAGGGCCGGTCACCGGGGAGCTGTTTTTT. This gives the protein CASSVGAGGPVTGELFF.

Ten or more counts support this clone. The rearrangement links TRBV7-8 to TRBJ1-5; TRBD1 matches at 8 bases. The CDR3 is 14 amino acids. Per the germline V gene, CDR1 is SGHVS and CDR2 is FQNEAQ. V trimming: 0 bases; J trimming: 7 bases; junction bases outside the gene matches: 2. In DNA, the CDR3 is TGTGCCAGCAGCTTAGCGGGGACAGGACAGCCCCAGCATTTT. This gives the protein CASSLAGTGQPQHF.

The chain is built from TRBV5-5 and TRBJ1-3, with D hard to call. This CDR3 is 15 amino acids long. V lost 4 bases and J lost 2, with 13 bases in between. Germline values: CDR1 SGHKS, CDR2 YYEKEE (reference sequence). This chain's CDR3 is CASSLALAPGNTIYF. The CDR3 DNA sequence: TGTGCCAGCAGCCTTGCCTTGGCTCCTGGAAACACCATATATTTT.

This chain joins TRBV9 and TRBJ2-3; D uncertain. Germline lookup yields CDR1 SGDLS and CDR2 YYNGEE. V lost 0 bases, J lost 6 bases, and 14 bases lay in between. The CDR3 contains 15 residues. The CDR3 spells CASSVVGNPLDTQYF. The CDR3 nucleotides read TGTGCCAGCAGCGTAGTCGGTAACCCTCTTGATACGCAGTATTTT.

This clone was observed a handful of times. The rearrangement joins TRBV6-2 or TRBV6-3 to TRBJ1-1, with D hard to call. The length of the CDR3 is 14 residues. Germline CDR1 is MNHEY and CDR2 is SVGEGT. Trimming shortened V by 2 bases and J by 3 bases, and 10 bases separated the two germline ends. CDR3 region: CASSYGPEHTEAFF. CDR3 nucleotides: TGTGCCAGCAGTTACGGGCCAGAACACACTGAAGCTTTCTTT.

As for this clone: This may be a read error, as it is one base from a much larger clone. The chain uses TRBV9 and TRBJ2-4; 9 nucleotides match TRBD1. V gave up 4 bases and J gave up 10 bases; unmatched junction bases: 9. CDR1 is SGDLS, CDR2 YYNGEE, per germline. The CDR3 has 14 amino acids. The CDR3 DNA is TGTGCCAGCAGCACCGGGACAGGGATAAGAATTCAGTACTTC. It is translated as CASSTGTGIRIQYF.

This clone occurred many times. The CDR3 region has the DNA TGCAGTGCTAAAGATGCGGGGGGCGGCTACAATGAGCAGTTCTTC. This encodes CSAKDAGGGYNEQFF. The chain links TRBV20-1 to TRBJ2-1; 8 bases line up with TRBD2. This CDR3 spans 15 amino acids. Germline lookup yields CDR1 DFQATT and CDR2 SNEGSKA (reference sequence). V lost 4 bases and J lost 3; bases outside the gene matches: 8.

V and J are TRBV20-1 and TRBJ2-2; D uncertain. The V gene's germline CDR1 is DFQATT and CDR2 SNEGSKA (reference sequence). Trimming shortened V by 5 bases and J by 1 base, and 8 bases separated the two germline ends. This CDR3 is built from 13 residues. The CDR3 reads CSAYRENTGELFF. CDR3 nucleotides: TGCAGTGCTTATAGGGAGAACACCGGGGAGCTGTTTTTT.

This clone occurred many times. The chain joins TRBV6-1 to TRBJ2-6; TRBD1 matches 7 bases. CDR3 length: 18 amino acids. Per the germline V gene, CDR1 is MNHNS and CDR2 is SASEGT. V shed 3 bases and J 1 base; nucleotides not matched to a gene: 9. This CDR3 is CASSERRGGGSGANVLTF. In nucleotides, the CDR3 is TGTGCCAGCAGTGAGAGGAGAGGGGGCGGGTCTGGGGCCAACGTCCTGACTTTC.

The V call is TRBV20-1, the J call TRBJ2-1; tentatively, D is TRBD1 (7 bases). Germline V gives CDR1 DFQATT, CDR2 SNEGSKA (reference sequence). This CDR3 region has 13 residues. This CDR3 is CSAEGASVNEQFF. In nucleotides, the CDR3 is TGCAGCGCGGAGGGGGCCTCGGTCAATGAGCAGTTCTTC.

This rearrangement joins TRBV20-1 to TRBJ2-3; no clear D. Germline lookup yields CDR1 DFQATT and CDR2 SNEGSKA (reference sequence). V dropped 2 bases and J dropped 0 bases, with 12 bases sitting between them. This CDR3 is 15 amino acids long. This chain's CDR3 is CSARWASGSTDTQYF. In nucleotides, the CDR3 is TGCAGTGCTAGATGGGCCTCAGGAAGCACAGATACGCAGTATTTT.